The present TCR beta chain was sequenced within a study of blood T cells in healthy people across ages. With a J-beta primer mix and a sample-barcoded 5' primer, a second PCR ran about 7 to 11 cycles. Every molecule of cDNA carried a tag from a template-switch adaptor with 12 random nucleotides. One entry per CDR3 protein results from TCRdb running MiXCR on the 5' RACE reads. Seen here are some 1,500,000 distinct CDR3 sequences, approximately 42% observed once, and the top ten hold 4%. Per germline, CDR1 DFQATT and CDR2 SNEGSKA (reference sequence). The CDR3 loop spans 14 amino acids. The TCR comes from a young woman in good health. The chain carries TRBV20-1 and TRBJ2-5, with 7 bases lining up with TRBD2. With the DNA end fitting TRBJ2-7 better, the J assignment may be wrong. Sequencing was done on a sample of blood. CDR3 in DNA: TGCAGTGCCCTGGGTGGGGACTACCCCTACGAGCAGTACTTC. Amino acids: CSALGGDYPYEQYF.